The source of this TCR beta chain is a study of beta chain features in type 1 diabetes. Study-level information: Patient and healthy donor groups were alike in age, gender and cell yields. General observations from the study: The study found fewer insertions and more deletions at VDJ junctions in type 1 diabetes patients. TCRB CDR3 length was moderately but significantly reduced in all four CD4+ subsets of Type 1 diabetes patients.

Since all of the isolated RNA was reverse transcribed, expressed TCRB transcripts were what got sequenced. Clones were read by immunoSEQ multiplex PCR, and TCRdb kept only the in-frame ones, dropping some. The data hold 300,000 to 450,000 clones, with 10% to 15% observed a single time. There are 10 residues in the CDR3. CDR1 is DFQATT and CDR2 is SNEGSKA in the germline V gene (reference sequence). V dropped 6 bases and J dropped 5; count of bases not matched to a gene: 0. Note on this clone: Antigen: not known. The sample holds other DNA sequences that translate to the same CDR3.

CD4+ naive, central memory, regulatory and stem cell-like memory subsets were isolated by sorting on CD45RO/CCR7/CD25/CD127/CD95/CD27. The chain recombines TRBV20-1 with TRBJ2-5, with 7 bases lining up with TRBD2. The sample comprised naive CD4+ T cells from blood. The TCR was taken from a woman under 30 with type 1 diabetes. The CDR3 reads CSAGGETQYF. The CDR3 nucleotides read TGCAGTGCCGGGGGGGAGACCCAGTACTTC.